A selection of T cell receptor beta chains follows, all from one sample in a study of regulatory T cells in long-lasting Graves disease. In TCRdb, the multiplex PCR reads were re-called with MiXCR into one record per CDR3 protein. The sample has 350,000 to 500,000 distinct CDR3 sequences, about 14% seen once. Another study also made use of these data, one on T cells in Graves' hyperthyroidism and ophthalmopathy.

This sample comprised peripheral blood mononuclear cells (PBMCs), obtained at new diagnosis, from a patient treated with antithyroid drugs. The source of these receptors is a woman between 45 and 60 years old with Graves disease. Both conserved end residues are part of each CDR3. The D gene is left open where the match is weak. The size field is filled for only some rows; it gives once, few, many or a size class.

clone_size,d_call,v_call,j_call,cdr3_aa,cdr3_nt
few,-,TRBV30,TRBJ2-3,CAGVAESQDTQYF,TGTGCCGGGGTAGCGGAGTCCCAAGATACGCAGTATTTT
few,-,TRBV19,TRBJ2-1,CASSIWKNEQFF,TGTGCCAGTAGTATTTGGAAAAATGAGCAGTTCTTC
few,-,TRBV9,TRBJ2-7,CASSVGGEGRSYF,TGTGCCAGCAGCGTAGGGGGCGAGGGTAGATCGTACTTC
many,-,TRBV10-3,TRBJ2-7,CAIGEGGWDEQYF,TGTGCCATCGGGGAGGGGGGCTGGGACGAGCAGTACTTC
few,-,TRBV27,TRBJ2-2,CASSFLKGNTGELFF,TGTGCCAGCAGTTTCTTAAAGGGGAACACCGGGGAGCTGTTTTTT
many,-,TRBV28,TRBJ1-1,CASSPLGQNTEAFF,TGTGCCAGCAGTCCCCTAGGACAGAACACTGAAGCTTTCTTT
many,TRBD2,TRBV28,TRBJ2-3,CASSFLTTWTSGEHSTDTQYF,TGTGCCAGCAGTTTTCTCACCACCTGGACTAGCGGGGAACACAGCACAGATACGCAGTATTTT
few,-,TRBV20-1,TRBJ1-5,CSAFGQGNQPQHF,TGCAGTGCTTTCGGCCAGGGCAATCAGCCCCAGCATTTT
few,-,TRBV10-2,TRBJ2-2,CASRLGMSTGELFF,TGCGCCAGCAGGCTAGGAATGAGCACCGGGGAGCTGTTTTTT
few,TRBD2,TRBV12-3/TRBV12-4,TRBJ2-3,CASSLSALAGITGLGDTQYF,TGTGCCAGCAGTTTAAGTGCACTAGCGGGAATAACGGGGCTCGGTGATACGCAGTATTTT
many,-,TRBV12-3/TRBV12-4,TRBJ2-4,CASSLAALDIQYF,TGTGCCAGCAGTCTAGCCGCTTTGGACATTCAGTACTTC
many,-,TRBV2,TRBJ1-5,CASSERGRGNQPQHF,TGTGCCAGCAGTGAAAGGGGCAGGGGCAATCAGCCCCAGCATTTT
-,-,TRBV4-2,TRBJ1-4,CASSQPRVSNEKLFF,TGTGCCAGCAGCCAGCCACGGGTCTCTAATGAAAAACTGTTTTTT
many,-,TRBV24-1,TRBJ1-2,CATSDRTYGYTF,TGTGCCACCAGTGACAGGACTTATGGCTACACCTTC
few,TRBD2,TRBV5-1,TRBJ2-5,CASSFTSGIGGETQYF,TGCGCCAGCAGCTTTACTAGCGGGATCGGTGGCGAGACCCAGTACTTC
-,TRBD2,TRBV28,TRBJ2-7,CASSASGSTYEQYF,TGTGCCAGCAGCGCTAGCGGGAGTACATACGAGCAGTACTTC
few,TRBD2,TRBV5-1,TRBJ2-1,CASSPAGLAGDEQFF,TGCGCCAGCAGCCCTGCCGGACTAGCGGGAGATGAGCAGTTCTTC
many,-,TRBV18,TRBJ2-3,CASSPPWMGTDTQYF,TGTGCCAGCTCACCCCCCTGGATGGGCACAGATACGCAGTATTTT
many,-,TRBV12-3/TRBV12-4,TRBJ2-2,CASSPSRLSTGELFF,TGTGCCAGCAGTCCGAGTAGGCTATCTACCGGGGAGCTGTTTTTT
-,-,TRBV28,TRBJ1-5,CASSLVGGPNQPQHF,TGTGCCAGCAGTTTAGTAGGGGGTCCCAATCAGCCCCAGCATTTT
-,TRBD1,TRBV10-3,TRBJ2-1,CAIRGQGNDEQFF,TGTGCCATCAGGGGACAGGGGAATGATGAGCAGTTCTTC
-,-,TRBV28,TRBJ2-6,CASSSAPTFSGANVLTF,TGTGCCAGCAGTTCTGCCCCAACCTTCTCTGGGGCCAACGTCCTGACTTTC
-,-,TRBV9,TRBJ2-1,CASSVDLLENNEQFF,TGTGCCAGCAGCGTAGACCTACTAGAGAACAATGAGCAGTTCTTC
few,-,TRBV5-1,TRBJ2-3,CASSLFGSKADTQYF,TGCGCCAGCAGCTTGTTCGGGAGTAAGGCAGATACGCAGTATTTT
-,-,TRBV20-1,TRBJ1-2,CSARDRGVAGYTF,TGCAGTGCTAGAGATCGGGGGGTCGCTGGCTACACCTTC
many,-,TRBV11-3,TRBJ2-1,CASSSLTGLNEQFF,TGTGCCAGCAGCTCGCTAACGGGACTCAATGAGCAGTTCTTC
many,-,TRBV7-9,TRBJ2-1,CASSLLGKPAQTINEQFF,TGTGCCAGCAGCTTGCTCGGTAAGCCGGCCCAAACGATCAATGAGCAGTTCTTC
-,-,TRBV16,TRBJ1-1,CASSQGGGARNTEAFF,TGTGCCAGCAGCCAAGGTGGGGGAGCTAGGAACACTGAAGCTTTCTTT
few,-,TRBV13,TRBJ2-1,CASSLPATLYNEQFF,TGTGCCAGCAGTCTCCCTGCGACTCTTTACAATGAGCAGTTCTTC
-,TRBD2,TRBV19,TRBJ2-1,CASNLAGKYNEQFF,TGTGCCAGCAACCTAGCGGGAAAGTACAATGAGCAGTTCTTC
few,TRBD1,TRBV7-2,TRBJ1-1,CASSNHLRTGTAEAFF,TGTGCCAGCAGCAACCATTTAAGGACAGGGACCGCTGAAGCTTTCTTT
-,-,TRBV20-1,TRBJ2-5,CSASSWSGSETQYF,TGCAGTGCTAGTAGTTGGTCGGGAAGTGAGACCCAGTACTTC
many,TRBD1,TRBV7-6,TRBJ2-7,CASSPLRRIRDRGPHPYEQYF,TGTGCCAGCAGCCCATTACGTAGGATCCGGGACAGGGGACCTCATCCCTACGAGCAGTACTTC
many,-,TRBV5-1,TRBJ2-1,CASSLTSSYNEQFF,TGTGCCAGCAGCTTGACGAGCTCCTACAATGAGCAGTTCTTC